Listed here are 32 T cell receptor beta chains from one sample, sequenced in a study of blood T cell repertoires in COVID-19. The protocol was immunoSEQ multiplex PCR, while the TCRdb copy is restricted to in-frame clones and leaves out a portion. The table lists 200,000 to 250,000 clones, almost 85% of them singletons. Sequenced: peripheral blood. The receptor source for this set is a middle-aged man with COVID-19, enrolled during active disease.

This chain joins TRBV5-1 and TRBJ2-3, with a possible D match to TRBD2 (6 bases). The CDR3 contains 15 residues. Per the germline V gene, CDR1 is SGHRS and CDR2 is YFSETQ. Trimming took 1 base from V and 4 from J, leaving 13 bases between them. The CDR3 here is CASSLTGGDPDTQYF. The CDR3 nucleotides are TGCGCCAGCAGCTTGACTGGCGGGGACCCAGATACGCAGTATTTT.

The chain uses TRBV23-1 and TRBJ2-7, with D possibly being TRBD2 (6 bases). TRBV23-1 is identified as an open reading frame with a role that is uncertain. The CDR3 spans 14 residues. V lost 8 bases, J lost 1 base, and 15 bases lay in between. CDR3 sequence: CASWGTLASYEQYF. The DNA for the CDR3 is TGCGCCAGCTGGGGGACTCTTGCATCCTACGAGCAGTACTTC.

The CDR3 spells CASSFNRGFGYTF. In DNA, the CDR3 is TGTGCCAGCAGTTTTAACAGGGGTTTTGGCTACACCTTC. This chain links TRBV6-5 with TRBJ1-2; 7 bases fit TRBD1. The trim removed 4 bases at V and 7 bases at J, leaving 6 bases unmatched. CDR1 is MNHEY, CDR2 SVGAGI, per germline. The CDR3 is 13 residues long.

V is TRBV28 and J is TRBJ2-7; possible D gene TRBD1, 7 bases. The germline gives CDR1 MDHEN, CDR2 SYDVKM. The CDR3 sequence is 14 residues long. V was trimmed by 6 bases and J by 3 bases, leaving 15 bases between them. The CDR3 nucleotides read TGTGCCAGCAGGACCGGGACAGCGGGCTACGAGCAGTACTTC. It yields the protein CASRTGTAGYEQYF.

The rearrangement uses TRBV23-1 and TRBJ2-5; D possibly corresponds to TRBD1 (5 bases). TRBV23-1 is an ORF, and what it does is uncertain. The CDR3 sequence is 12 residues long. V lost 6 bases and J lost 9, with 14 bases in between. The CDR3 here is CASRGREKAQYF. The DNA for the CDR3 is TGCGCCAGCAGGGGCAGGGAAAAGGCCCAGTACTTC.

J is TRBJ2-5 and V is TRBV7-2; weak D call: TRBD1 (6 bases). The CDR3 spans 15 residues. Germline V CDR1 and CDR2: SGHTA, FQGNSA. Trimming removed 4 bases from V and 2 bases from J, with 14 bases in between. For the CDR3, the DNA is TGTGCCAGCAGCTCCTACCTTGGACAGCAAGAGACCCAGTACTTC. Amino acids: CASSSYLGQQETQYF.

V usage is TRBV10-1 and J usage is TRBJ2-1; TRBD1 is a possible D gene (6 bases). The CDR3 runs 15 residues. Germline CDR1 is WNHNN and CDR2 is SYGVQD (reference sequence). V was shortened by 1 base and J by 1 base, with 8 bases between the two germline ends. The CDR3 spells CASSEYTGSYNEQFF. The CDR3 bases are TGCGCCAGCAGTGAGTATACAGGGTCCTACAATGAGCAGTTCTTC.

V gene TRBV24-1 combines with J gene TRBJ2-7; 8 bases fit TRBD1. The V and J ends lost 0 bases and 4 bases, in that order; junction bases with no gene match: 4. The length of the CDR3 is 15 residues. Germline lookup yields CDR1 KGHDR and CDR2 SFDVKD. As DNA, the CDR3 is TGTGCCACCAGTGATTTGACCAGGGGGCTTTACGAGCAGTACTTC. It encodes CATSDLTRGLYEQYF.

V and J are TRBV6-1 and TRBJ1-2; tentative D call: TRBD1 (5 bases). This CDR3 region has 15 residues. V lost 2 bases and J lost 4, with 14 bases in between. Germline values: CDR1 MNHNS, CDR2 SASEGT. The CDR3 loop is CASSESSGVVYGYTF. CDR3 DNA: TGTGCCAGCAGTGAATCTTCGGGGGTGGTCTATGGCTACACCTTC.

This chain connects TRBV29-1 to TRBJ1-1; D is undetermined. V was shortened by 2 bases and J by 3 bases, with 7 bases between the two germline ends. Germline V CDR1 and CDR2: SQVTM, ANQGSEA. The CDR3 is 12 residues long. In nucleotides, the CDR3 is TGCAGCGTTGAACCGGGATACACTGAAGCTTTCTTT. Its translation is CSVEPGYTEAFF. The entire variable domain, with the rest obtained from reference TRBV29-1 and TRBJ1-1, is as follows: SAVISQKPSRDICQRGTSLTIQCQVDSQVTMMFWYRQQPGQSLTLIATANQGSEATYESGFVIDKFPISRPNLTFSTLTVSNMSPEDSSIYLCSVEPGYTEAFFGQGTRLTVV.

The rearrangement links TRBV27 to TRBJ2-1; 8 positions agree with TRBD2. This CDR3 has 16 amino acids. V shed 0 bases, J shed 0 bases, and the junction held 1 base outside the gene matches. Germline V CDR1 and CDR2: MNHEY, SMNVEV (reference sequence). This CDR3 is CASSLSSGSSYNEQFF. Here the CDR3 DNA reads TGTGCCAGCAGTTTATCCAGCGGGAGCTCCTACAATGAGCAGTTCTTC.

This sequence joins TRBV6-5 and TRBJ2-5, with D hard to call. The CDR3 is 13 residues long. Trimming removed 8 bases from V and 4 bases from J, with 14 bases in between. The germline CDR1 and CDR2 sequences are MNHEY and SVGAGI. CDR3 nucleotides: TGTGCCAGCTCTGGCGCGGAAAGAGAGACCCAGTACTTC. As protein: CASSGAERETQYF.

The rearrangement uses TRBV30 and TRBJ1-5; weak D call: TRBD1 (5 bases). Trimming removed 4 bases from V and 0 bases from J, with 16 bases in between. CDR3 length equals 16 residues. The germline V gene encodes CDR1 GTSNPN and CDR2 SVGIG (reference sequence). The CDR3 sequence: CAWIPQGSNSNQPQHF. In DNA, the CDR3 is TGTGCCTGGATTCCTCAGGGAAGTAATAGCAATCAGCCCCAGCATTTT.

This chain uses TRBV28 with TRBJ2-1, with D tentatively TRBD2 (5 bases). CDR3 length: 14 amino acids. V shed 1 base and J shed 4 bases, with 8 bases lying between them. Per germline, CDR1 MDHEN and CDR2 SYDVKM. The CDR3, as DNA: TGTGCCAGCAGTTTATTCGGGGAGTACAATGAGCAGTTCTTC. This gives the protein CASSLFGEYNEQFF.

The chain has TRBV23-1 and TRBJ2-7, with D possibly TRBD1 on 6 matching bases. TRBV23-1 is classed as an ORF, of uncertain function. This CDR3 spans 13 amino acids. V was shortened by 11 bases and J by 4 bases, with 18 bases between the two germline ends. The CDR3, as DNA: TGCGCCGGGTCCCTCGCTACAGGGTACGAGCAGTACTTC. The encoded protein is CAGSLATGYEQYF.

This clone was seen more than once but under ten times. J is TRBJ1-1 and V is TRBV6-5, with 8 bases aligning to TRBD1. J gave up 0 bases and V 7 bases, and 7 bases lay outside the gene matches. Germline V gives CDR1 MNHEY, CDR2 SVGAGI. This CDR3 comprises 15 residues. CDR3: CASIQGAHVNTEAFF. Here the CDR3 DNA reads TGTGCCAGCATCCAGGGGGCGCATGTGAACACTGAAGCTTTCTTT.

The genes are TRBV2 and TRBJ2-1; 7 bases fit TRBD2. J gave up 4 bases and V 7 bases, and 10 bases lay outside the gene matches. This CDR3 has 15 amino acids. Germline lookup yields CDR1 SNHLY and CDR2 FYNNEI. The CDR3 nucleotides read TGTGCCAGCAAATATTCCGGGGGGACGTACAATGAGCAGTTCTTC. The encoded protein is CASKYSGGTYNEQFF.

In this sample, this clone turned up once. The chain uses TRBV6-2 or TRBV6-3 and TRBJ2-7, with 12 bases matching TRBD2. The V segment lost 2 bases and the J segment 0 bases; nucleotides outside the gene matches: 2. The CDR3 extends over 16 amino acids. Germline CDR1 reads MNHEY; CDR2 reads SVGEGT. The CDR3 coding sequence is TGTGCCAGCAGTTACGAGACTAGCGGGGGCTCCTACGAGCAGTACTTC. Protein sequence: CASSYETSGGSYEQYF.

The V gene is TRBV7-2, the J gene TRBJ1-3, with unresolved D. The CDR3 is made up of 14 amino acids. CDR1 and CDR2 (germline): SGHTA, FQGNSA. The ends were cut back, 5 bases at V and 2 bases at J, with 10 bases in the middle. CDR3 loop: CASSATRTGNTIYF. The CDR3 DNA is TGTGCCAGCAGCGCGACAAGGACTGGAAACACCATATATTTT.

The rearrangement joins TRBV29-1 to TRBJ1-5; 9 nucleotides line up with TRBD1. This CDR3 has 13 amino acids. Germline assignment: CDR1 SQVTM and CDR2 ANQGSEA. Trimming removed 6 bases from V and 5 bases from J; junction bases left unmatched: 5. The CDR3 DNA sequence: TGCAGCGTCGGGACAGGGAATGATCAGCCCCAGCATTTT. Its protein product is CSVGTGNDQPQHF.

The V call is TRBV10-3, the J call TRBJ2-5, with TRBD2 matching over 14 bases. V lost 5 bases, J lost 5 bases, and 7 bases stayed unmatched. The germline V gene encodes CDR1 ENHRY and CDR2 SYGVKD. The CDR3 length is 16 residues. CDR3 sequence (DNA): TGTGCCATCAGTAAAGGGACTAGCGGGGGTCAGGAGACCCAGTACTTC. This sequence encodes CAISKGTSGGQETQYF.

The genes are TRBV7-9 and TRBJ1-4; D call uncertain. V was cut by 5 bases and J by 8 bases, with 9 bases left in between. The CDR3 totals 12 residues. CDR1 and CDR2 (germline): SEHNR, FQNEAQ (reference sequence). Here the CDR3 reads CASSPSWEKLFF. DNA for the CDR3: TGTGCCAGCAGCCCCAGTTGGGAAAAACTGTTTTTT.

The J gene is TRBJ2-2, the V gene TRBV19; D uncertain. Trimming left V 6 bases short and J 3 bases short, with 5 bases between. The CDR3 covers 12 residues. Germline V gives CDR1 LNHDA, CDR2 SQIVND (reference sequence). The CDR3, as DNA: TGTGCCAGTAGAAGAGACACCGGGGAGCTGTTTTTT. This sequence encodes CASRRDTGELFF.

The chain combines TRBV6-2 or TRBV6-3 with TRBJ2-3; 9 positions match TRBD1. CDR1 and CDR2 from the germline V gene are MNHEY and SVGEGT. With V trimmed by 2 bases and J by 13 bases, 4 bases remained unmatched. This CDR3 is built from 12 residues. The CDR3 protein is CASSYRQGGKYF. The CDR3 nucleotides are TGTGCCAGCAGTTACCGACAGGGGGGAAAGTATTTT.

This clone turned up a few times. The V call is TRBV10-3, the J call TRBJ1-5; D may be TRBD1 (5 bases). Trimming stripped 4 bases from V and 6 bases from J, with 13 bases between. The CDR3 consists of 14 residues. Per the germline V gene, CDR1 is ENHRY and CDR2 is SYGVKD. The chain's CDR3 is CAISGVGVSQPQHF. In DNA form, the CDR3 reads TGTGCCATCAGTGGAGTAGGGGTTTCTCAGCCCCAGCATTTT.

This clone appeared a single time. The rearrangement uses TRBV3-1 (or the pseudogene TRBV3-2) and TRBJ2-7, with a possible D match to TRBD2 (6 bases). The CDR3 extends over 16 amino acids. The ends were cut back, 0 bases at V and 3 bases at J, with 15 bases in the middle. Germline V gives CDR1 LGHDT, CDR2 YNNKEL (reference sequence). CDR3 in amino acids: CASSQDLGLNRYEQYF. CDR3 DNA sequence: TGTGCCAGCAGCCAAGATCTGGGACTTAATCGCTACGAGCAGTACTTC.

V is TRBV5-1 and J is TRBJ2-1, with 7 bases identical to TRBD1. Germline V gene lookup returns CDR1 SGHRS and CDR2 YFSETQ. V was clipped by 3 bases and J by 2 bases; unmatched bases: 5. CDR3 size: 15 residues. The CDR3 sequence is CASSYTGDTYNEQFF. Here the CDR3 DNA reads TGCGCCAGCAGCTATACAGGGGACACCTACAATGAGCAGTTCTTC.

The rearrangement uses TRBV5-1 and TRBJ2-2; 7 nucleotides agree with TRBD1. V lost 2 bases to trimming and J lost 0 bases; unmatched junction nucleotides: 1. Germline lookup yields CDR1 SGHRS and CDR2 YFSETQ. This CDR3 comprises 15 residues. The CDR3 DNA reads TGCGCCAGCAGCTTTCAGGGGGCGAACACCGGGGAGCTGTTTTTT. Its translation: CASSFQGANTGELFF. Full variable domain (outside the CDR3, taken from reference TRBV5-1 and TRBJ2-2): KAGVTQTPRYLIKTRGQQVTLSCSPISGHRSVSWYQQTPGQGLQFLFEYFSETQRNKGNFPGRFSGRQFSNSRSEMNVSTLELGDSALYLCASSFQGANTGELFFGEGSRLTVL.

The chain uses TRBV29-1 and TRBJ2-2; D remains unclear. V gave up 0 bases and J gave up 1 base, with 6 bases separating them. CDR1 and CDR2 (germline): SQVTM, ANQGSEA. CDR3 size: 14 residues. CDR3 region: CSVEETRNTGELFF. In DNA, the CDR3 is TGCAGCGTTGAAGAAACGAGGAACACCGGGGAGCTGTTTTTT.

V and J are TRBV11-2 and TRBJ2-6, with 11 bases aligning to TRBD1. Trimming at V came to 5 bases and at J to 2 bases, leaving 2 bases not matched to a gene. Germline CDR1 is SGHAT and CDR2 is FQNNGV. The CDR3 consists of 16 residues. The CDR3 nucleotides read TGTGCCAGCAGCCGGGACAGGGGGGCTGGGGCCAACGTCCTGACTTTC. This gives the protein CASSRDRGAGANVLTF.

The J gene is TRBJ1-1, the V gene TRBV12-3 or TRBV12-4; D unclear. CDR3 size: 12 residues. The V end was cut by 7 bases, the J end by 8 bases, with 14 bases between. CDR3 nucleotide sequence: TGTGCCAGCACTATCACGAGAACGGAAGCTTTCTTT. It encodes CASTITRTEAFF.

This chain joins TRBV19 and TRBJ2-7; 7 bases map to TRBD2. Germline V gene data show CDR1 as LNHDA and CDR2 as SQIVND (reference sequence). The J segment lost 1 base and the V segment lost 4 bases, leaving 7 bases of the junction unmatched. CDR3 length equals 15 residues. CDR3 region: CASSNLAAISYEQYF. CDR3 nucleotide sequence: TGTGCCAGTAGTAACCTAGCGGCTATTTCCTACGAGCAGTACTTC.